The present entry profiles one T cell receptor (beta chain) with its context. Its cognate antigen is unknown. Genomic DNA of every subset was divided equally among multiple immunoSEQ plates. The repertoire was sequenced with immunoSEQ multiplex PCR; TCRdb's copy has only in-frame clones and lacks some. The profile shows 800,000 to 950,000 clones, about 96% of them singletons. This entry is derived from a study of shared clonotypes between healthy human individuals. Overall study: Each donor's CD8 memory used one plate, CD8 naive two, each CD4 subset three. Study conclusions and caveats: In several donors, roughly 5.2% of naive CD4 clonotypes appeared in common. Clonotypes shared by all four sorted-subset donors had higher generation probabilities than non-shared clonotypes.

Germline V gene sequence: CDR1 SEHNR, CDR2 FQNEAQ (reference sequence). The CDR3 covers 16 residues. V lost 4 bases to trimming and J lost 2 bases; unmatched junction nucleotides: 4. CD45RO-negative cells were positively selected for CCR7, leaving out terminally differentiated effector memory CD45RA+ cells. This receptor was identified in a man aged 25-40 years in good health. The chain joins TRBV7-9 to TRBJ2-2; TRBD2 agrees at 10 bases. The sequenced sample consisted of naive CD8+ T cells sorted from blood. In DNA form, the CDR3 reads TGTGCCAGCAGCTCAGAGCGGGAGGGCAACACCGGGGAGCTGTTTTTT. This translates into CASSSEREGNTGELFF.